This entry features one TCR beta chain sequence. In the original analysis: For nucleated cells, counts were estimated from reference gene primer amplification. Sequencing used immunoSEQ multiplex PCR; TCRdb keeps in-frame clones, though not all of them. V, J and clone size are those of that table, while D and trimming were read from the DNA. The sample includes a few hundred thousand clones, more than 70% of them seen just once. This sample is part of a study of blood T cell repertoires in COVID-19. Study in general: Researchers got acute and convalescent COVID-19 samples from the United States, Italy and Spain. Nucleic acid was either cDNA or gDNA, and it came from T cells, B-cell-depleted T cells, or PBMCs.

From germline, CDR1 is SEHNR and CDR2 FQNEAQ (reference sequence). CDR3 length: 14 residues. V shed 7 bases and J shed 0 bases, with 11 bases lying between them. Sequencing was carried out using peripheral blood. V usage is TRBV7-9 and J usage is TRBJ2-3, with D perhaps TRBD1 (5 bases). The receptor was derived from a man aged 35-49 years with acute or convalescent COVID-19. The CDR3 coding sequence is TGTGCCAGCACCAAGACAGCTAGCACAGATACGCAGTATTTT. Its translation is CASTKTASTDTQYF. Based on the CDR3 plus reference TRBV7-9 and TRBJ2-3, the full variable domain is DTGVSQNPRHKITKRGQNVTFRCDPISEHNRLYWYRQTLGQGPEFLTYFQNEAQLEKSRLLSDRFSAERPKGSFSTLEIQRTEQGDSAMYLCASTKTASTDTQYFGPGTRLTVL.